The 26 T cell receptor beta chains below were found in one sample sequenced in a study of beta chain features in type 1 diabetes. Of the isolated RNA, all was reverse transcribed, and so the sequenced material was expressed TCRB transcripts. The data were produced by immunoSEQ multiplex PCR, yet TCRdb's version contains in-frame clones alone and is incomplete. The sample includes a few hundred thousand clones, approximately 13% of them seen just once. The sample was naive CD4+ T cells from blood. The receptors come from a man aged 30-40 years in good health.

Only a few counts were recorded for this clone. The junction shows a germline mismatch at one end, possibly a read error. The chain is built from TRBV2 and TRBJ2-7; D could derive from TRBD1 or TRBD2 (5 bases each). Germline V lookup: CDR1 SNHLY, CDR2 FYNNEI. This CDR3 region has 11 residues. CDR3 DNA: TGTGCCAGCAGTGGACCGGGACCGATGGGGTTC. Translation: CASSGPGPMGF.

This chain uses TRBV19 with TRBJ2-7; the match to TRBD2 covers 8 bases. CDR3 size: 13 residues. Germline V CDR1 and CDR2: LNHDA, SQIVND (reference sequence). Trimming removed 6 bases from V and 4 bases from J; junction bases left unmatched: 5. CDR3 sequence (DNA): TGTGCCAGTAGCCTGGGACTAGGGTACGAGCAGTACGTC. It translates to CASSLGLGYEQYV.

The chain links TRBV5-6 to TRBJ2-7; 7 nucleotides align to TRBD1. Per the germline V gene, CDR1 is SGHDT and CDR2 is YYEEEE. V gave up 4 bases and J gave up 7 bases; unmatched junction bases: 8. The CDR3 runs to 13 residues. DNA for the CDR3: TGTGCCAGCAGCAAGACAGGGCTGTGGGAGCAGTACTTC. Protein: CASSKTGLWEQYF.

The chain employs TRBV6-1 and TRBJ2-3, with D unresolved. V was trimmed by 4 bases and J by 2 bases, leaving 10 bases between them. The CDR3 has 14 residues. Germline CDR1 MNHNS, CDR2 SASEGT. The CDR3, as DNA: TGTGCCAGCAGTGGAGTGGTCCTCACAGATACGCAGTATTTT. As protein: CASSGVVLTDTQYF.

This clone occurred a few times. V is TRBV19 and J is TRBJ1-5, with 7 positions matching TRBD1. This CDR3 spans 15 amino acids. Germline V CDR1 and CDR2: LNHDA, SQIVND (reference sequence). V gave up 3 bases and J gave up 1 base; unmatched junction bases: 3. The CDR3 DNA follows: TGTGCCAGTAGTATTCAGGGGGTAAGCAATCAGCCCCAGCATTTT. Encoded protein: CASSIQGVSNQPQHF.

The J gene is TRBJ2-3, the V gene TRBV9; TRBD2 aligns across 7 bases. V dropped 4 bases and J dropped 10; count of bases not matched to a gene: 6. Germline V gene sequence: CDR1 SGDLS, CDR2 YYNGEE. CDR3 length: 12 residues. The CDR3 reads CASSSRESAQYF. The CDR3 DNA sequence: TGTGCCAGCAGCTCGCGGGAGAGTGCGCAGTATTTT. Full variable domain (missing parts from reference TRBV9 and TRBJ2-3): DSGVTQTPKHLITATGQRVTLRCSPRSGDLSVYWYQQSLDQGLQFLIQYYNGEERAKGNILERFSAQQFPDLHSELNLSSLELGDSALYFCASSSRESAQYFGPGTRLTVL.

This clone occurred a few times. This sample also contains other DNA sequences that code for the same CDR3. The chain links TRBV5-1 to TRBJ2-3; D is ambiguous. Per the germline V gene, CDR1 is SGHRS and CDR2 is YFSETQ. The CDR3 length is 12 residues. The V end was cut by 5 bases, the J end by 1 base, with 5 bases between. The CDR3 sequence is CASSPGTDTQYF. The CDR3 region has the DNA TGCGCCAGCAGTCCGGGCACAGATACGCAGTATTTT.

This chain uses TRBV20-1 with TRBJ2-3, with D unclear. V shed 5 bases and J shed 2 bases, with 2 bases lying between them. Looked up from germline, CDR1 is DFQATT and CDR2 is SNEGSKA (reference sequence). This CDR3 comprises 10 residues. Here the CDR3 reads CSAYTDTQYF. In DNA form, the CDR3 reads TGCAGTGCTTACACAGATACGCAGTATTTT.

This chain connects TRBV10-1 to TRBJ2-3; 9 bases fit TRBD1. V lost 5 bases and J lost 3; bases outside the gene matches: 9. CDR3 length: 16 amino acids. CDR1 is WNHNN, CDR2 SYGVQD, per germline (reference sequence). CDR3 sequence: CASSPPGTGKTDTQYF. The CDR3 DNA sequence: TGCGCCAGCAGTCCTCCCGGGACAGGGAAAACAGATACGCAGTATTTT.

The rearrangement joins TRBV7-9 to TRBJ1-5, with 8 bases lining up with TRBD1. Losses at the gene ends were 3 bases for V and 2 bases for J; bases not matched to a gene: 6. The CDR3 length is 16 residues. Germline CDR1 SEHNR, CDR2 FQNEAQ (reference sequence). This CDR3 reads CASSFDLTGGNQPQHF. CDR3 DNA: TGTGCCAGCAGCTTTGATTTGACAGGGGGCAATCAGCCCCAGCATTTT.

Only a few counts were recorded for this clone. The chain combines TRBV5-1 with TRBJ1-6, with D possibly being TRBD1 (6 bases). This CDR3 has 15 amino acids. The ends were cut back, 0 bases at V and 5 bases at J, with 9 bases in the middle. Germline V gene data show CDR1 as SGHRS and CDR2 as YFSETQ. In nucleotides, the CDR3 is TGCGCCAGCAGCTTGGGTACAGGGAATAATTCACCCCTCCACTTT. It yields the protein CASSLGTGNNSPLHF.

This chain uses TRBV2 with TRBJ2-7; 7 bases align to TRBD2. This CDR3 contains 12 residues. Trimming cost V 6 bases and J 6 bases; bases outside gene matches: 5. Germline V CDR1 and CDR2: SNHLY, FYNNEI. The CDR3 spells CASREAGAEQYV. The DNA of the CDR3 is TGTGCCAGCAGGGAGGCGGGAGCCGAGCAGTACGTC.

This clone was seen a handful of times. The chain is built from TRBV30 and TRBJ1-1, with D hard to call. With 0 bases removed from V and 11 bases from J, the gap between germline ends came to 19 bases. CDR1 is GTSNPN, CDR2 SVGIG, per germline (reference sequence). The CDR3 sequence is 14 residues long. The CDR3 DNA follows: TGTGCCTGGAGTGTAGGAAAGGGAGCGGCGGGGGCTTTCTTT. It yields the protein CAWSVGKGAAGAFF. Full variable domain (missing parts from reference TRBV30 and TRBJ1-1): SQTIHQWPATLVQPVGSPLSLECTVEGTSNPNLYWYRQAAGRGLQLLFYSVGIGQISSEVPQNLSASRPQDRQFILSSKKLLLSDSGFYLCAWSVGKGAAGAFFGQGTRLTVV.

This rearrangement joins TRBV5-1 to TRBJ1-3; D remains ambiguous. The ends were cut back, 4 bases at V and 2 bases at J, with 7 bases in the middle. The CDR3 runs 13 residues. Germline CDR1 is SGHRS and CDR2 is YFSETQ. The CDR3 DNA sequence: TGCGCCAGCAGCGTGAGTACTGGAAACACCATATATTTT. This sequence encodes CASSVSTGNTIYF.

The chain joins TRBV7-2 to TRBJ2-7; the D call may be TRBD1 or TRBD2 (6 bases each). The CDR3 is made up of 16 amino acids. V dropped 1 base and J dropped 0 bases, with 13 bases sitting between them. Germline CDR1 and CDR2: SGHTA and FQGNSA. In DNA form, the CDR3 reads TGTGCCAGCAGCTTAGTAGGGGGGACGAGCTCCTACGAGCAGTACTTC. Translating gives CASSLVGGTSSYEQYF.

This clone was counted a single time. CDR3 residues: CASSVAYGTDGYTF. The CDR3 coding sequence is TGTGCCAGCAGCGTAGCTTACGGGACAGATGGCTACACCTTC. The V gene is TRBV9, the J gene TRBJ1-2, with 7 bases lining up with TRBD1. The V gene end was trimmed by 0 bases and the J gene end by 6 bases; junction bases not matched to a gene: 5. From germline, CDR1 is SGDLS and CDR2 YYNGEE. CDR3 length: 14 amino acids.

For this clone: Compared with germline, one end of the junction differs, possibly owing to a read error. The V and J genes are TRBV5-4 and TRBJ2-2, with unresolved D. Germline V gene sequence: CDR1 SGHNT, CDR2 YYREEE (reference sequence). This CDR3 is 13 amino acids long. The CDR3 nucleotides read TGTGCCAGCAGCACGGCCGAGAGAACGTCGACCACCTTT. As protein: CASSTAERTSTTF.

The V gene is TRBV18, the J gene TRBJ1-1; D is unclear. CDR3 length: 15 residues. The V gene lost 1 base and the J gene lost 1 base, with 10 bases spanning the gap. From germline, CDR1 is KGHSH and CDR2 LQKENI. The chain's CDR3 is CASSPLSDPNTEAFF. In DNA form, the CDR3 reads TGTGCCAGCTCACCACTTTCTGACCCGAACACTGAAGCTTTCTTT.

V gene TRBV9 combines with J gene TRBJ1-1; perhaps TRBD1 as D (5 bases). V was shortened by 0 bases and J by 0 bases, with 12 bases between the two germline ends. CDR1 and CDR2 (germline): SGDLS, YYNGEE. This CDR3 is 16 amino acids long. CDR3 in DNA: TGTGCCAGCAGCGTAGTTGGGGGGACTATGAACACTGAAGCTTTCTTT. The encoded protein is CASSVVGGTMNTEAFF.

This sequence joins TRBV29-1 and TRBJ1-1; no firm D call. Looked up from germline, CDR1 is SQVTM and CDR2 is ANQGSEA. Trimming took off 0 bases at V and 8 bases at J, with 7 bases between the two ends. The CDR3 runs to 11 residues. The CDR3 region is CSVEDIREAFF. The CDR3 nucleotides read TGCAGCGTTGAAGATATCAGAGAAGCTTTCTTT.

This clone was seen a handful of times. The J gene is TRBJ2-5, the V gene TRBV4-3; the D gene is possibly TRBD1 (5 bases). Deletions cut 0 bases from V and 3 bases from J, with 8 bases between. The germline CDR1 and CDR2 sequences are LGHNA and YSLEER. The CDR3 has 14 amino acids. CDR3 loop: CASSQDRGKETQYF. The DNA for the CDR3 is TGCGCCAGCAGCCAAGATAGGGGAAAAGAGACCCAGTACTTC.

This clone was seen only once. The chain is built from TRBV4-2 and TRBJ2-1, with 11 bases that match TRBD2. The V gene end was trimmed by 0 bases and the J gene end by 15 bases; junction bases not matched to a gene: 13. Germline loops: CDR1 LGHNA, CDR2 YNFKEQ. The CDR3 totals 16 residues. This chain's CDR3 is CASSQDERLAGRAWFF. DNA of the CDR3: TGTGCCAGCAGCCAAGATGAGAGACTAGCGGGGCGGGCGTGGTTCTTC.

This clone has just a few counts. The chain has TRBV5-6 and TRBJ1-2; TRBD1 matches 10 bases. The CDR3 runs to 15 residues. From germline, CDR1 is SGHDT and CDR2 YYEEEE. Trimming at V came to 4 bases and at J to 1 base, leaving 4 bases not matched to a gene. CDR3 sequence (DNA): TGTGCCAGCAGCGTCCGGGACAGGGGTAACTATGGCTACACCTTC. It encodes CASSVRDRGNYGYTF.

This CDR3 reads CASSPSTVIYEQYV. CDR3 DNA sequence: TGTGCCAGCTCACCCTCGACTGTAATCTACGAGCAGTACGTC. The rearrangement uses TRBV18 and TRBJ2-7; no clear D. The V gene lost 3 bases and the J gene lost 3 bases, with 12 bases spanning the gap. This CDR3 has 14 amino acids. CDR1 is KGHSH and CDR2 is LQKENI in the germline V gene.

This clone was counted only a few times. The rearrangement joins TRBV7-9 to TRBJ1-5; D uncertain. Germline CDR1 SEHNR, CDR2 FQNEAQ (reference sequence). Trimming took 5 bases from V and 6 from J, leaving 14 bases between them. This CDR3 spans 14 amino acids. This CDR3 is CASSLSGSAQPQHF. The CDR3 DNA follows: TGTGCCAGCAGCCTTAGCGGTTCCGCTCAGCCCCAGCATTTT.

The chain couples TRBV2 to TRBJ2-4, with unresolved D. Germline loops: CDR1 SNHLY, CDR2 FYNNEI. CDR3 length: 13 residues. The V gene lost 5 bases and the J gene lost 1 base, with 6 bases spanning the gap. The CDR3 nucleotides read TGTGCCAGCAGTAGGCTGGCCAAAAACATTCAGTACTTC. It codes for CASSRLAKNIQYF. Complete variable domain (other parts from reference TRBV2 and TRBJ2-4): EPEVTQTPSHQVTQMGQEVILRCVPISNHLYFYWYRQILGQKVEFLVSFYNNEISEKSEIFDDQFSVERPDGSNFTLKIRSTKLEDSAMYFCASSRLAKNIQYFGAGTRLSVL.